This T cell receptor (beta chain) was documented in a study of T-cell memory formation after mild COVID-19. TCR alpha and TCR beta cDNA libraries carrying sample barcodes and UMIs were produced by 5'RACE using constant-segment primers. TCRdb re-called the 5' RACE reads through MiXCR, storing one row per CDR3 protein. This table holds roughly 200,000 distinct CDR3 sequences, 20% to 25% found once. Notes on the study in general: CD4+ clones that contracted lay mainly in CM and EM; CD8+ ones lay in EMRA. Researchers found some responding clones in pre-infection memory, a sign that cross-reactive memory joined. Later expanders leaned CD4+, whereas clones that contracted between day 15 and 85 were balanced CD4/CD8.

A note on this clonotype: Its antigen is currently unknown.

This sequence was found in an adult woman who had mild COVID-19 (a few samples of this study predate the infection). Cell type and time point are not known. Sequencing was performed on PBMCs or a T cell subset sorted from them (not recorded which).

The CDR3 coding sequence is TGCAGTGCTACGGGTCCAGGAGGGGGGGGCACAGATACGCAGTATTTT. Residues: CSATGPGGGGTDTQYF. The rearrangement links TRBV20-1 to TRBJ2-3, with D perhaps matching TRBD2 (7 bases). CDR1 DFQATT and CDR2 SNEGSKA come from the germline V gene (reference sequence). This CDR3 region has 16 residues. Trimming stripped 4 bases from V and 1 base from J, with 18 bases between.